Sequencing of this T cell receptor beta chain was carried out in a study of T cells in Graves' hyperthyroidism and ophthalmopathy. TCR beta CDR3 regions were amplified from RNA transcripts. Carried out on the TCR CDR3, a first-round RT-PCR used the HTBI primer set. A single record per CDR3 protein comes from TCRdb applying MiXCR to the multiplex PCR reads. Altogether 620,000 or so distinct CDR3 sequences are present, approximately 15% being singletons, with the ten largest covering approximately 12%. V lost 1 base and J 0 bases, leaving 7 bases between the germline ends. Germline V lookup: CDR1 DFQATT, CDR2 SNEGSKA (reference sequence). CDR3 length: 14 residues.

Sequences were obtained from blood. The chain has TRBV20-1 and TRBJ2-4; D call uncertain. The TCR originated in a woman aged 45-59 years with Graves' ophthalmopathy. CDR3 sequence: CSARGVLAKNIQYF. Written as DNA, the CDR3 is TGCAGTGCTAGAGGGGTACTAGCCAAAAACATTCAGTACTTC.